The 2 T cell receptor beta chains given below trace back to one sample, sequenced in a study of memory CD4+ T cells and cytomegalovirus serostatus (dated by TCRdb to the late 2010s). Library creation used the immunoSEQ multiplex PCR assay. Not all clones reach the TCRdb copy of this immuneACCESS table, which keeps in-frame sequences only. Checked studies attribute under half of the gap to unresolved V genes and leave the rest unexplained. The sample contains about 43,000 clones, about three quarters of them found a single time. 0.5% to 0.65% of the sample comes from the top ten. A FACSAria II was used to sort memory CD4+ T cells, defined as single viable CD3+CD4+CD8-CD45RO+ cells. The sample was memory CD4+ T cells from blood. Every receptor here comes from an adult in good health and CMV-seronegative.

The V gene is TRBV7-2, the J gene TRBJ2-5; TRBD2 matches at 16 bases. The V and J ends lost 4 bases and 6 bases, in that order; junction bases with no gene match: 11. CDR1 is SGHTA and CDR2 is FQGNSA in the germline V gene. This CDR3 has 18 residues. CDR3 coding DNA: TGTGCCAGCAGCTGGACTGGGACTAGCGGGGGGGCCGCCCAGACCCAGTACTTC. Its protein product is CASSWTGTSGGAAQTQYF. Variable domain in full (rest from reference TRBV7-2 and TRBJ2-5): GAGVSQSPSNKVTEKGKDVELRCDPISGHTALYWYRQSLGQGLEFLIYFQGNSAPDKSGLPSDRFSAERTGGSVSTLTIQRTQQEDSAVYLCASSWTGTSGGAAQTQYFGPGTRLLVL.

CDR3: CASKTLETEAFF. The CDR3, as DNA: TGTGCCAGCAAAACTTTGGAAACTGAAGCTTTCTTT. This chain joins TRBV2 and TRBJ1-1; no clear D. Germline-derived CDR1 and CDR2 are SNHLY and FYNNEI. V lost 7 bases and J lost 5, with 11 bases in between. The CDR3 spans 12 residues.